This T cell receptor (beta chain) stems from a study of regulatory T cells in long-lasting Graves disease. Germline V gives CDR1 MNHGY, CDR2 SAAAGT. Germline trimming cut 2 bases from V and 3 bases from J; bases unmatched to any gene: 12. The CDR3 runs to 18 residues. Building the TCR beta libraries relied on iRepertoire HTBI primers, and CDR3 regions underwent Arm-PCR. TCRdb analysed the multiplex PCR reads with MiXCR anew, one entry per CDR3 protein. The table has a few hundred thousand distinct CDR3 sequences, around a fifth seen once. This clonotype was picked up many times. Specified time point: persistent/refractory GD, antithyroid drugs over 5 years with positive TRAb. Extracted PBMC RNA gave rise to the TCR library. Diagnoses of Graves' disease were made by American Thyroid Association guidelines. The collection involved drawing around 10 milliliters of peripheral blood into EDTA tubes.

This receptor was taken from a female donor with Graves disease. The starting material was peripheral blood mononuclear cells (PBMCs), obtained when the disease was refractory, from a patient treated with antithyroid drugs. This chain joins TRBV6-8 and TRBJ1-5; the match to TRBD1 covers 8 bases. CDR3 sequence (DNA): TGTGCCAGCAGTTACCGGGGGACAGGCCATCGAGACAATCAGCCCCAGCATTTT. Residues: CASSYRGTGHRDNQPQHF.